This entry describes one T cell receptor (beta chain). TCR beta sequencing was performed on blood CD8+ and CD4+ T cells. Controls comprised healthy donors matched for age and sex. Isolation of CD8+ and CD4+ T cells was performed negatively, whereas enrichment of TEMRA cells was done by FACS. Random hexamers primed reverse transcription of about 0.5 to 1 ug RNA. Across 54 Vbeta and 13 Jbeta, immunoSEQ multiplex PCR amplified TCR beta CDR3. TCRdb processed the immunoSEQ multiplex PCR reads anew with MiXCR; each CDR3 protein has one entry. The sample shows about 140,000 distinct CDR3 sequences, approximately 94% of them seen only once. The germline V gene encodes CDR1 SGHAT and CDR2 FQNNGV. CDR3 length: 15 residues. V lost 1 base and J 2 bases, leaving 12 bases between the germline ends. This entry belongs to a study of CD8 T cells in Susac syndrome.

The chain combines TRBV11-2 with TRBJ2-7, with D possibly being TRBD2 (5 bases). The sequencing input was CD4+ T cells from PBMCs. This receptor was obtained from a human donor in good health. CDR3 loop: CASSLVGSGPYEQYF. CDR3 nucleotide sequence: TGTGCCAGCAGCTTAGTCGGCAGCGGACCCTACGAGCAGTACTTC.